The rows below give T cell receptor beta chains drawn from one sample of a study of T cell responses to AZD1222 COVID-19 vaccine. The data were produced by immunoSEQ multiplex PCR, yet TCRdb's version contains in-frame clones alone and is incomplete. The sample shows around 87,000 clones, roughly 93% of them seen only once. Source: peripheral blood, taken on day 0 of AZD1222 vaccination. The receptors were gathered from an adult in good health. Each CDR3 is given with its conserved first and last residue. A D gene is named only where the DNA matches it firmly. Size values are once, few and many counts, or a class for expanded clones, and some rows have none.

CDR3 protein	CDR3 DNA	D gene	V gene	J gene	clone size
CASRQRGDRGGYGYTF	TGTGCCAGCAGGCAACGAGGCGACAGGGGAGGCTATGGCTACACCTTC	TRBD1	TRBV28	TRBJ1-2	once
CASSWGGGAPDTQYF	TGTGCCAGCAGTTGGGGCGGGGGGGCCCCAGATACGCAGTATTTT	TRBD2	TRBV11-3	TRBJ2-3	once
CASSGGSGPGTGELFF	TGTGCCAGCAGTGGTGGGTCAGGGCCGGGGACCGGGGAGCTGTTTTTT	NA	TRBV25-1	TRBJ2-2	NA
CASRGWINSPLHF	TGTGCCAGCAGGGGGTGGATTAATTCACCCCTCCACTTT	NA	TRBV2	TRBJ1-6	NA
CATSRGGGRSSYNEQFF	TGTGCCACCAGCAGAGGCGGGGGGCGGAGCTCCTACAATGAGCAGTTCTTC	TRBD2	TRBV15	TRBJ2-1	NA
CSVNPNTEAFF	TGCAGCGTAAACCCGAACACTGAAGCTTTCTTT	NA	TRBV29-1	TRBJ1-1	NA
CASSLRWSPLHF	TGTGCCAGCAGCTTGCGGTGGTCACCCCTCCACTTT	NA	TRBV7-9	TRBJ1-6	NA
CASSLQVNTEAFF	TGTGCCAGCAGTCTTCAGGTGAACACTGAAGCTTTCTTT	NA	TRBV7-9	TRBJ1-1	few
CSVTGARPGGNEQYF	TGCAGCGTGACAGGGGCTCGGCCGGGGGGGAACGAGCAGTACTTC	NA	TRBV29-1	TRBJ2-7	NA
CASSSAGGAYEQYF	TGTGCCAGCAGCTCAGCGGGGGGGGCCTACGAGCAGTACTTC	TRBD2	TRBV6-2/TRBV6-3	TRBJ2-7	NA
CASSLGTNINSPLHF	TGTGCCAGCAGTTTAGGGACGAATATCAATTCACCCCTCCACTTT	NA	TRBV27	TRBJ1-6	NA
CSARRRVANEKLFF	TGCAGCGCCCGCAGGAGGGTGGCTAATGAAAAACTGTTTTTT	NA	TRBV29-1	TRBJ1-4	NA
CASSVGPTGEETQYF	TGTGCCAGCAGCGTAGGTCCCACGGGCGAAGAGACCCAGTACTTC	NA	TRBV9	TRBJ2-5	NA
CASSLVPGVPSYNEQFF	TGTGCCAGCAGCTTAGTCCCCGGAGTCCCCTCCTACAATGAGCAGTTCTTC	NA	TRBV7-9	TRBJ2-1	NA
CASSPPGHLSGNTIYF	TGTGCCAGCTCACCACCGGGACACCTCTCTGGAAACACCATATATTTT	NA	TRBV18	TRBJ1-3	NA
CASSVSGGSNQPQHF	TGTGCCAGCAGCGTTTCAGGTGGGAGCAATCAGCCCCAGCATTTT	NA	TRBV9	TRBJ1-5	NA
CASSQDRQGRDTF	TGCGCCAGCAGCCAAGATCGTCAGGGGAGGGACACCTTC	NA	TRBV4-3	TRBJ1-2	NA
CASSYRDTQYF	TGTGCCAGCAGTTATCGAGATACGCAGTATTTT	NA	TRBV6-2/TRBV6-3	TRBJ2-3	NA
CASSQDAAPKVAFF	TGTGCCAGCAGCCAAGATGCGGCACCCAAAGTTGCTTTCTTT	NA	TRBV3-1/TRBV3-2	TRBJ1-1	NA
CASSLGQGVVAEAFF	TGTGCCAGCAGCCTAGGACAGGGGGTTGTTGCTGAAGCTTTCTTT	TRBD1	TRBV3-1/TRBV3-2	TRBJ1-1	few
CASSRRGSGFGEQYF	TGTGCCAGCAGCCGCCGGGGATCGGGATTCGGCGAGCAGTACTTC	NA	TRBV3-1/TRBV3-2	TRBJ2-7	NA
CASRGGPGSLYEQYF	TGCGCCAGCAGAGGGGGGCCAGGGTCGCTCTACGAGCAGTACTTC	NA	TRBV5-1	TRBJ2-7	few
CASSVGDPMNTEAFF	TGTGCCAGCAGCGTAGGGGATCCCATGAACACTGAAGCTTTCTTT	NA	TRBV9	TRBJ1-1	NA
CASSQQGNNEKLFF	TGTGCCAGCAGCCAACAGGGTAATAATGAAAAACTGTTTTTT	NA	TRBV7-9	TRBJ1-4	once
CASSSRQATDYEQYF	TGTGCCAGCAGCTCAAGACAGGCGACCGACTACGAGCAGTACTTC	NA	TRBV7-2	TRBJ2-7	NA
CASSLYGGPYNEQFF	TGTGCCAGCAGCTTGTACGGGGGGCCTTACAATGAGCAGTTCTTC	NA	TRBV5-4	TRBJ2-1	NA
CASSPDPGTAGGYTF	TGCGCCAGCAGCCCCGACCCCGGGACAGCAGGCGGCTACACCTTC	TRBD1	TRBV5-1	TRBJ1-2	NA
CASSSQGVTGRNTIYF	TGTGCCAGCAGTTCTCAGGGGGTGACCGGAAGAAACACCATATATTTT	TRBD1	TRBV7-6	TRBJ1-3	NA
CASSFTGTAYNSPLHF	TGTGCCAGCAGCTTCACCGGGACAGCCTATAATTCACCCCTCCACTTT	TRBD1	TRBV9	TRBJ1-6	NA
CASTPPGQGGYEQYF	TGTGCCAGCACCCCTCCGGGACAGGGGGGATACGAGCAGTACTTC	TRBD1	TRBV28	TRBJ2-7	once
CASSPDRGRIANEQFF	TGCGCCAGCAGCCCCGACAGGGGGCGGATAGCCAATGAGCAGTTCTTC	TRBD1	TRBV4-1	TRBJ2-1	once
CATSDPARSVDTQYF	TGTGCCACCAGTGATCCGGCACGTAGCGTAGATACGCAGTATTTT	NA	TRBV24-1	TRBJ2-3	NA
CASSMTRDRLAYQPQHF	TGTGCCAGCAGCATGACTCGGGACAGGCTCGCTTATCAGCCCCAGCATTTT	TRBD1	TRBV5-6	TRBJ1-5	NA
CASSKIGREAFF	TGTGCCAGCAGTAAGATAGGCCGTGAAGCTTTCTTT	NA	TRBV28	TRBJ1-1	NA
CASSRAENEKLFF	TGTGCCAGCAGTCGGGCAGAAAATGAAAAACTGTTTTTT	NA	TRBV2	TRBJ1-4	once
CASSTTGKKTQYF	TGTGCCAGTAGCACGACAGGGAAAAAGACCCAGTACTTC	TRBD1	TRBV19	TRBJ2-5	NA
CASSPVRDTPRGYTF	TGTGCCAGCAGCCCTGTCCGGGACACGCCTCGGGGCTACACCTTC	NA	TRBV6-2/TRBV6-3	TRBJ1-2	NA
CASRSAGGYNEQFF	TGTGCCAGCAGGTCAGCGGGGGGCTACAATGAGCAGTTCTTC	TRBD2	TRBV6-5	TRBJ2-1	NA
CASSQSGQVRWQYF	TGTGCCAGCAGTCAATCTGGACAGGTCCGTTGGCAGTACTTC	TRBD1	TRBV6-2/TRBV6-3	TRBJ2-7	NA
CASSVADRGEAFF	TGTGCCAGCAGCGTAGCGGACAGGGGCGAAGCTTTCTTT	TRBD1	TRBV9	TRBJ1-1	NA
CSASPGDTQYF	TGCAGTGCTAGTCCCGGGGATACGCAGTATTTT	NA	TRBV20-1	TRBJ2-3	once
CSVATGDGETQYF	TGCAGCGTTGCCACAGGGGACGGAGAGACCCAGTACTTC	TRBD1	TRBV29-1	TRBJ2-5	NA
CASSRTGAADEKLFF	TGCGCCAGCAGCCGGACAGGGGCGGCCGATGAAAAACTGTTTTTT	TRBD1	TRBV5-1	TRBJ1-4	NA
CASRAQGGIITAEKLFF	TGTGCCAGCCGGGCACAGGGGGGAATTATCACTGCTGAAAAACTGTTTTTT	TRBD1	TRBV2	TRBJ1-4	NA